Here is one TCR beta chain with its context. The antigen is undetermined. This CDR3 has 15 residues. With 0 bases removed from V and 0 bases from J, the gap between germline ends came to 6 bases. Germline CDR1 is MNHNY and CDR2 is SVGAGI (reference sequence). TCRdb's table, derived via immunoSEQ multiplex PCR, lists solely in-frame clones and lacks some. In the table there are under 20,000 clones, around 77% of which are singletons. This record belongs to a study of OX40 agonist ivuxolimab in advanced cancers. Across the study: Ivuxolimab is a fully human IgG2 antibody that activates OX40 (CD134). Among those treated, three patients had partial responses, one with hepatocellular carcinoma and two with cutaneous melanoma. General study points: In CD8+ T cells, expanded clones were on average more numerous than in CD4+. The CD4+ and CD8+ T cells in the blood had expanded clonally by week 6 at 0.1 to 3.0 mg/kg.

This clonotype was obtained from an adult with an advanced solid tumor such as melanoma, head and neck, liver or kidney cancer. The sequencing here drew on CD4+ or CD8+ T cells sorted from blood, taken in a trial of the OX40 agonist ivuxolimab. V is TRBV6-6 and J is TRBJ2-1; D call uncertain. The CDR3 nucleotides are TGTGCCAGCAGTTACTCCCCTAACTCCTACAATGAGCAGTTCTTC. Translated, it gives CASSYSPNSYNEQFF.